This entry lists 22 T cell receptor beta chains sequenced from one sample in a study of OX40 agonist ivuxolimab in advanced cancers. Assay: immunoSEQ multiplex PCR; the TCRdb copy retains only in-frame clones and omits some. The table has roughly 73,000 clones, over 85% seen once. Sample: CD4+ or CD8+ T cells sorted from blood, taken in a trial of the OX40 agonist ivuxolimab. The receptors were sampled from an adult with an advanced solid tumor such as melanoma, head and neck, liver or kidney cancer.

Turning to this clone: Relative to the germline gene, one junction end is altered; a read error may explain this. V and J are TRBV7-7 and TRBJ2-7, with TRBD2 identical over 10 bases. Germline V gene data show CDR1 as SSHAT and CDR2 as FNYEAQ (reference sequence). The length of the CDR3 is 17 residues. The CDR3 DNA reads as TGTGCTAGCAGTCCTCGGACTAGCGGACCTTCGCCCTACGAGCAGTACTTC. Translated, it gives CASSPRTSGPSPYEQYF.

This rearrangement joins TRBV29-1 to TRBJ2-5, with TRBD1 identical over 10 bases. The better agreement between TRBJ2-7 and the DNA end casts doubt on the J call. The germline V gene encodes CDR1 SQVTM and CDR2 ANQGSEA. The CDR3 loop spans 17 amino acids. CDR3 region: CSVARGGTGASPYEQYF. The CDR3 DNA sequence: TGCAGCGTTGCGAGAGGCGGGACAGGGGCCAGCCCCTACGAGCAGTACTTC.

The gene calls are TRBV18 and TRBJ2-5, with TRBD2 as a possible D gene (6 bases). The CDR3 totals 14 residues. V was pared by 3 bases and J by 2 bases, with 10 bases between. CDR1 KGHSH and CDR2 LQKENI come from the germline V gene. CDR3 in amino acids: CASSPPEGQETQYF. In DNA form, the CDR3 reads TGTGCCAGCTCACCCCCGGAGGGGCAAGAGACCCAGTACTTC.

The chain recombines TRBV11-2 with TRBJ2-1; possible D gene TRBD2, 6 bases. The CDR3 is made up of 14 amino acids. Germline CDR1 is SGHAT and CDR2 is FQNNGV. V lost 5 bases and J 7 bases, leaving 15 bases between the germline ends. CDR3 coding DNA: TGTGCCAGCAGCCCGACCAGACTAGGGAATGAGCAGTTCTTC. It translates to CASSPTRLGNEQFF. The entire variable domain, with the rest obtained from reference TRBV11-2 and TRBJ2-1, is as follows: EAGVAQSPRYKIIEKRQSVAFWCNPISGHATLYWYQQILGQGPKLLIQFQNNGVVDDSQLPKDRFSAERLKGVDSTLKIQPAKLEDSAVYLCASSPTRLGNEQFFGPGTRLTVL.

This rearrangement joins TRBV5-1 to TRBJ2-3; TRBD2 agrees at 14 bases. Germline V lookup: CDR1 SGHRS, CDR2 YFSETQ. CDR3 length equals 16 residues. V shed 5 bases and J 7 bases; nucleotides not matched to a gene: 9. The CDR3 sequence: CASRRSGTSGGNTQYF. The CDR3 nucleotides read TGCGCCAGCAGACGCTCCGGGACTAGCGGGGGAAATACGCAGTATTTT.

The DNA of the CDR3 is TGCGCCAGCAGCACCTCCGGGGCCAACTCCTACAATGAGCAGTTCTTC. Translating it yields CASSTSGANSYNEQFF. The chain links TRBV5-1 to TRBJ2-1; perhaps D is TRBD1 or TRBD2 (5 bases each). The V end lost 4 bases, the J end lost 0 bases, and 14 bases lay between the germline ends. There are 16 residues in the CDR3. From germline, CDR1 is SGHRS and CDR2 YFSETQ.

This rearrangement joins TRBV9 to TRBJ2-5, with 8 bases lining up with TRBD2. Germline values: CDR1 SGDLS, CDR2 YYNGEE. Trimming took 0 bases from V and 2 from J; bases not matched to a gene: 3. This CDR3 spans 15 amino acids. CDR3 residues: CASSVGGTRQETQYF. The CDR3 DNA reads TGTGCCAGCAGCGTAGGAGGGACTAGGCAAGAGACCCAGTACTTC. Looking up the rest from reference TRBV9 and TRBJ2-5 gives the full variable domain: DSGVTQTPKHLITATGQRVTLRCSPRSGDLSVYWYQQSLDQGLQFLIQYYNGEERAKGNILERFSAQQFPDLHSELNLSSLELGDSALYFCASSVGGTRQETQYFGPGTRLLVL.

The genes are TRBV2 and TRBJ2-7; 8 nucleotides line up with TRBD1. The CDR3 spans 14 residues. V lost 4 bases, J lost 2 bases, and 4 bases stayed unmatched. The germline V gene has CDR1 SNHLY and CDR2 FYNNEI. The chain's CDR3 is CASSVTQGAYEQYF. The DNA of the CDR3 is TGTGCCAGCAGTGTTACACAGGGGGCCTACGAGCAGTACTTC.

V and J are TRBV29-1 and TRBJ2-1, with TRBD1 identical over 7 bases. CDR1 and CDR2 (germline): SQVTM, ANQGSEA. V dropped 5 bases and J dropped 5; count of bases not matched to a gene: 15. This CDR3 is built from 16 residues. In DNA form, the CDR3 reads TGCAGCGTTTCCCATCACAGGGGTGTTCGGGACAATGAGCAGTTCTTC. Translated: CSVSHHRGVRDNEQFF.

The CDR3 DNA reads as TGCAGCGTTGAAGGGGGAGGGGAGACCCAGTACTTC. This gives the protein CSVEGGGETQYF. The chain employs TRBV29-1 and TRBJ2-5; 7 nucleotides agree with TRBD2. V shed 1 base, J shed 5 bases, and the junction held 1 base outside the gene matches. Germline V CDR1 and CDR2: SQVTM, ANQGSEA. The CDR3 is made up of 12 amino acids.

The chain recombines TRBV6-1 with TRBJ1-5, with D hard to call. V dropped 3 bases and J dropped 0 bases, with 9 bases sitting between them. The CDR3 is made up of 15 amino acids. Germline assignment: CDR1 MNHNS and CDR2 SASEGT. The CDR3 here is CASSDRFLSNQPQHF. As DNA, the CDR3 is TGTGCCAGCAGTGACAGGTTCCTTAGCAATCAGCCCCAGCATTTT.

This chain uses TRBV6-5 with TRBJ1-5; no definite D call. With 0 bases removed from V and 6 bases from J, the gap between germline ends came to 12 bases. Germline V gene data show CDR1 as MNHEY and CDR2 as SVGAGI. This CDR3 contains 15 residues. CDR3 sequence reads: CASSYSRSRGQPQHF. CDR3 coding DNA: TGTGCCAGCAGTTACTCGAGATCCAGAGGTCAGCCCCAGCATTTT.

This sequence joins TRBV5-1 and TRBJ1-6; D gene uncertain. With 4 bases removed from V and 5 bases from J, the gap between germline ends came to 7 bases. The V gene's germline CDR1 is SGHRS and CDR2 YFSETQ. The CDR3 has 13 residues. Here the CDR3 DNA reads TGCGCCAGCAGCGGGCAGGATAATTCACCCCTCCACTTT. It translates to CASSGQDNSPLHF.

The gene calls are TRBV28 and TRBJ2-7; 7 bases fit TRBD2. This CDR3 comprises 14 residues. Per germline, CDR1 MDHEN and CDR2 SYDVKM. V trimming: 3 bases; J trimming: 4 bases; junction bases outside the gene matches: 6. CDR3 in DNA: TGTGCCAGCAGTTTGGGCGGGAGTTTATACGAGCAGTACTTC. It encodes CASSLGGSLYEQYF.

This clone has only one observation. The chain couples TRBV11-2 to TRBJ2-3, with 16 bases aligning to TRBD2. The CDR3 has 20 amino acids. Germline V gene lookup returns CDR1 SGHAT and CDR2 FQNNGV. With 0 bases clipped from V and 3 bases from J, the junction kept 9 bases outside the gene matches. DNA of the CDR3: TGTGCCAGCAGCTTAGAAGTAACGGGACTAGCGGGAGGGAGAACAGATACGCAGTATTTT. The encoded protein is CASSLEVTGLAGGRTDTQYF. Combining the CDR3 with reference TRBV11-2 and TRBJ2-3 gives the whole variable domain EAGVAQSPRYKIIEKRQSVAFWCNPISGHATLYWYQQILGQGPKLLIQFQNNGVVDDSQLPKDRFSAERLKGVDSTLKIQPAKLEDSAVYLCASSLEVTGLAGGRTDTQYFGPGTRLTVL.

The CDR3 nucleotides read TGTGCCAGCTCACCCCAGGCGGCACCGGGGGGCTACACCTTC. Translation: CASSPQAAPGGYTF. The chain carries TRBV18 and TRBJ1-2; D call uncertain. Germline values: CDR1 KGHSH, CDR2 LQKENI. The CDR3 has 14 amino acids. Between the trimmed V and J ends, which lost 3 bases and 8 bases, there was a span of 16 bases.

Turning to this clone: The sample carries other DNA sequences with the same CDR3. The rearrangement joins TRBV5-1 to TRBJ2-5, with a tentative D call TRBD2 (5 bases). V was trimmed by 0 bases and J by 0 bases, leaving 6 bases between them. Germline CDR1 and CDR2: SGHRS and YFSETQ. This CDR3 has 14 residues. CDR3 in DNA: TGCGCCAGCAGCTTGGCGGGGAACCAAGAGACCCAGTACTTC. As protein: CASSLAGNQETQYF.

The CDR3 loop reads CSATHSAAFF. The CDR3 nucleotides read TGCAGTGCTACCCACAGCGCTGCTTTCTTT. The chain couples TRBV20-1 to TRBJ1-1; D is undetermined. Germline CDR1 DFQATT, CDR2 SNEGSKA (reference sequence). Between the trimmed V and J ends, which lost 4 bases and 11 bases, there was a span of 11 bases. The CDR3 spans 10 residues.

The chain joins TRBV5-1 to TRBJ1-4; unclear D gene. Germline V CDR1 and CDR2: SGHRS, YFSETQ. The CDR3 extends over 16 amino acids. Trimming took off 1 base at V and 0 bases at J, with 10 bases between the two ends. In nucleotides, the CDR3 is TGCGCCAGCAGCTTGATGGGAACCCCAACTAATGAAAAACTGTTTTTT. This gives the protein CASSLMGTPTNEKLFF.

This chain connects TRBV18 to TRBJ1-2; D ambiguous. V was pared by 6 bases and J by 0 bases, with 8 bases between. Germline CDR1 and CDR2: KGHSH and LQKENI. The CDR3 spans 13 residues. The CDR3 DNA sequence: TGTGCCAGCTCCGTCGGAGCTAACTATGGCTACACCTTC. Translation: CASSVGANYGYTF.

The table lists this clone with a count of one. This chain joins TRBV6-5 and TRBJ2-1; weak D call: TRBD2 (6 bases). V was clipped by 2 bases and J by 7 bases, with 9 bases between them. This CDR3 has 13 amino acids. CDR1 and CDR2 from the germline V gene are MNHEY and SVGAGI. The CDR3 here is CASSYRRGNEQFF. In DNA, the CDR3 is TGTGCCAGCAGTTACAGGCGGGGTAATGAGCAGTTCTTC.

The CDR3 spells CASSLDPLYGEQFF. For the CDR3, the DNA is TGTGCCAGCAGTTTGGATCCCTTATACGGTGAGCAGTTCTTC. The chain combines TRBV27 with TRBJ2-1; D is unclear. The ends were cut back, 3 bases at V and 9 bases at J, with 15 bases in the middle. CDR1 is MNHEY and CDR2 is SMNVEV in the germline V gene (reference sequence). The length of the CDR3 is 14 residues.